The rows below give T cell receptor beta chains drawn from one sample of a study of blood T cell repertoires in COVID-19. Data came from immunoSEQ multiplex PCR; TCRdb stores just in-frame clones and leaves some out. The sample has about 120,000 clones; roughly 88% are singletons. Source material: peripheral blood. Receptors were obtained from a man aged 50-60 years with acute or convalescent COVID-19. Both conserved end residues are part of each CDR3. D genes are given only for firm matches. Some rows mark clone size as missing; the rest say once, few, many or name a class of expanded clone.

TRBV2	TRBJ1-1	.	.	CASSRDYTEAFF	TGTGCCAGCTCGAGAGATTACACTGAAGCTTTCTTT
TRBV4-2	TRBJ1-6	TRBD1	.	CASSSQTGGDSPLHF	TGTGCCAGCAGCTCCCAGACAGGGGGGGATTCACCCCTCCACTTT
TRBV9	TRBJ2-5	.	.	CASSVAGLQETQYF	TGTGCCAGCAGCGTAGCAGGCCTCCAAGAGACCCAGTACTTC
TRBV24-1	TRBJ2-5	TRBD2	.	CATSDFGQLAGGETQYF	TGTGCCACCAGTGATTTCGGCCAACTGGCGGGAGGGGAGACCCAGTACTTC
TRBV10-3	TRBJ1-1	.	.	CAISDGGVGNTEAFF	TGTGCCATCAGTGATGGGGGGGTCGGGAACACTGAAGCTTTCTTT
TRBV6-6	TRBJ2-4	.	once	CASSYKRQVAKNIQYF	TGTGCCAGCAGTTACAAGAGACAAGTAGCCAAAAACATTCAGTACTTC
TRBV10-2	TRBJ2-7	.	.	CASSRQAGTSLEVEQYF	TGCGCCAGCAGTAGACAAGCCGGGACTTCACTCGAAGTCGAGCAGTACTTC
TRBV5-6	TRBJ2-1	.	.	CASSLAKGLQESEQFF	TGTGCCAGCAGCTTGGCAAAGGGTTTACAGGAGAGTGAGCAGTTCTTC
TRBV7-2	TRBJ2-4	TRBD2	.	CASSLSPSGGQNIQYF	TGTGCCAGCAGCTTAAGCCCGAGCGGGGGGCAAAACATTCAGTACTTC
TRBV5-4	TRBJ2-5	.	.	CASSLARETQYF	TGTGCCAGCAGCTTGGCGAGGGAGACCCAGTACTTC
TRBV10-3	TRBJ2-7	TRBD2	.	CAISGGTSGEQYF	TGTGCCATCAGTGGTGGGACTAGCGGCGAGCAGTACTTC
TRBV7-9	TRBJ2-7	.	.	CASSLVRDEQYF	TGTGCCAGCAGCTTAGTTCGGGACGAGCAGTACTTC
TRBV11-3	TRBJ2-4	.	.	CASSLGGWPDRFIQYF	TGTGCCAGCAGCCTAGGTGGGTGGCCCGACAGGTTCATTCAGTACTTC
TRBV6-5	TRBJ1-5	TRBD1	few	CASKNSGTGVQPQHF	TGTGCCAGCAAAAATTCGGGGACAGGGGTTCAGCCCCAGCATTTT
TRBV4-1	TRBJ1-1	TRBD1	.	CASSRTGGSTEAFF	TGCGCCAGCAGTCGGACAGGGGGGAGCACTGAAGCTTTCTTT
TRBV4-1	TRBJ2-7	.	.	CASSQGGSNEQYF	TGCGCCAGCAGCCAAGGCGGGTCGAACGAGCAGTACTTC
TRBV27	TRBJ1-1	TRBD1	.	CASSSLGRGLRAFF	TGTGCCAGCAGTTCCCTAGGCAGGGGGCTCCGTGCTTTCTTT
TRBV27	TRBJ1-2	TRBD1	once	CASSQDWTGHYGYTF	TGTGCCAGCTCCCAAGACTGGACAGGTCACTATGGCTACACCTTC
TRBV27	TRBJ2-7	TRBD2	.	CASSPSGLVLSYEQYF	TGTGCCAGCAGTCCCTCTGGACTAGTGTTATCCTACGAGCAGTACTTC
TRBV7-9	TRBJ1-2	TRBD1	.	CASSQSGTGPFPF	TGTGCCAGCAGCCAATCCGGGACAGGGCCCTTTCCCTTC
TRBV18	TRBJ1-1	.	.	CASSLVENTEAFF	TGTGCCAGCTCACTTGTAGAGAACACTGAAGCTTTCTTT
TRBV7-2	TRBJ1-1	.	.	CASSLVQGFTEAFF	TGTGCCAGCAGCTTAGTTCAGGGGTTCACTGAAGCTTTCTTT
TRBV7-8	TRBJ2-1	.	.	CASSLFNEQFF	TGTGCCAGCAGCCTCTTCAATGAGCAGTTCTTC
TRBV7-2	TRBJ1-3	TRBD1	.	CASRFDRGPGNTIYF	TGTGCCAGCAGATTCGACAGGGGGCCGGGAAACACCATATATTTT
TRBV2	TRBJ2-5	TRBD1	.	CASSLDRQETQYF	TGTGCCAGCAGTCTGGACAGGCAAGAGACCCAGTACTTC
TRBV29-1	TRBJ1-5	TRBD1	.	CSAGQGGNQPQHF	TGCAGCGCCGGACAGGGAGGTAATCAGCCCCAGCATTTT
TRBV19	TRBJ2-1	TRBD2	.	CASSKGTSGSSSYNEQFF	TGTGCCAGTAGCAAAGGGACTAGCGGGTCTAGCTCCTACAATGAGCAGTTCTTC
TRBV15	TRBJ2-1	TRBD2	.	CATSRVPGLAGEGLNNEQFF	TGTGCCACCAGCAGAGTCCCGGGACTAGCGGGAGAGGGCCTTAACAATGAGCAGTTCTTC
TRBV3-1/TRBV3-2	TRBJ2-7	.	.	CASSQGLALTHPGEQYF	TGTGCCAGCAGCCAAGGGTTAGCGCTAACCCATCCGGGCGAGCAGTACTTC
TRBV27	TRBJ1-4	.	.	CASSLSPGSEKLFF	TGTGCCAGCAGTTTATCGCCGGGGTCGGAAAAACTGTTTTTT
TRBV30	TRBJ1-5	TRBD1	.	CAWSVSGTEGNQPQHF	TGTGCCTGGAGTGTGTCCGGGACAGAGGGGAATCAGCCCCAGCATTTT
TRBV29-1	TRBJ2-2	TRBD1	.	CSGGTAANTGELFF	TGCAGCGGGGGGACAGCCGCGAACACCGGGGAGCTGTTTTTT
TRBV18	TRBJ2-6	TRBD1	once	CASSPIRTGSSGANVLTF	TGTGCCAGCTCACCAATACGGACAGGCAGCTCTGGGGCCAACGTCCTGACTTTC
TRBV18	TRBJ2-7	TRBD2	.	CASSPTSGSSPYEQYF	TGTGCCAGCTCCCCGACTAGCGGGAGTAGCCCCTACGAGCAGTACTTC
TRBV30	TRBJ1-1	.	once	CAWRQGGEEEAFF	TGTGCCTGGAGACAGGGTGGGGAAGAAGAGGCTTTCTTT
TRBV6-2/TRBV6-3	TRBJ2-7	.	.	CASSNLRTRSYEQYF	TGTGCCAGCAGTAACCTCCGGACACGCTCCTACGAGCAGTACTTC
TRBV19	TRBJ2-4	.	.	CASSPGPKNIQYF	TGTGCCAGTAGTCCGGGTCCCAAAAACATTCAGTACTTC
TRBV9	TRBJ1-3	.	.	CASSQSGNTIYF	TGTGCCAGCAGCCAGTCGGGAAACACCATATATTTT
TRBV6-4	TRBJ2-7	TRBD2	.	CASSDSGSGYRDEQYF	TGTGCCAGCAGTGACTCTGGTAGCGGGTATCGCGACGAGCAGTACTTC
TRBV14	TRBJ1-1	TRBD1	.	CASSQLQGKETEAFF	TGTGCCAGCAGCCAACTACAGGGGAAGGAGACTGAAGCTTTCTTT
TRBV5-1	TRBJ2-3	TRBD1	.	CASSLEQGISTDTQYF	TGCGCCAGCAGCTTGGAACAGGGGATTAGCACAGATACGCAGTATTTT
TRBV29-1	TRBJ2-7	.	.	CSVERGYEQYF	TGCAGCGTTGAACGGGGCTACGAGCAGTACTTC
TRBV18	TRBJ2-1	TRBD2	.	CASSPLAGGSDEQFF	TGTGCCAGCTCACCCCTAGCGGGAGGGTCCGATGAGCAGTTCTTC
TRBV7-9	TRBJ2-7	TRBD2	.	CASSPSGGGEQYF	TGTGCCAGCAGTCCTAGCGGGGGCGGCGAGCAGTACTTC
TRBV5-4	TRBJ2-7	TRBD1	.	CASSLEQGFSYEQYF	TGTGCCAGCAGCCTGGAACAGGGGTTTTCCTACGAGCAGTACTTC
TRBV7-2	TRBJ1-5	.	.	CASSPGGADNQPQHF	TGTGCCAGCAGCCCAGGAGGGGCTGACAATCAGCCCCAGCATTTT
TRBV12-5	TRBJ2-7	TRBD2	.	CASGFIPVVAGGGSYEQYF	TGTGCTAGTGGTTTTATTCCCGTGGTAGCGGGAGGAGGGTCCTACGAGCAGTACTTC
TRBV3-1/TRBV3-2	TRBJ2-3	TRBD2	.	CASSQAPGSGRWTDTQYF	TGTGCCAGCAGCCAAGCCCCCGGTAGCGGGAGGTGGACAGATACGCAGTATTTT
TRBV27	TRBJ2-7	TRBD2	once	CASSRSGSVREQYF	TGTGCCAGCAGCCGCAGCGGGAGTGTACGCGAGCAGTACTTC
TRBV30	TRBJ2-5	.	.	CAWSMGASGQETQYF	TGTGCCTGGAGTATGGGGGCTAGCGGCCAAGAGACCCAGTACTTC
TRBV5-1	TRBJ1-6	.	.	CASGTTNSPLHF	TGCGCCAGCGGGACAACTAATTCACCCCTCCACTTT
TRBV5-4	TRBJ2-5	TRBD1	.	CASSLPRDRGGETQYF	TGTGCCAGCAGCTTGCCCAGGGACAGGGGGGGGGAGACCCAGTACTTC
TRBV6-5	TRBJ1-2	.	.	CASSSPRSNYGYTF	TGTGCCAGCAGTTCCCCCCGGAGTAACTATGGCTACACCTTC